This passage covers 7 T cell receptor beta chains from one sample sequenced in a study of T cells in Graves' hyperthyroidism and ophthalmopathy (dated by TCRdb to about 2019). Libraries were prepared through multiplex PCR. The reads were generated on an Illumina HiSeq 2000. The TCR beta CDR3 regions were amplified from the RNA transcripts. The first round of RT-PCR for the TCR CDR3 was performed with the HTBI primer set and the Qiagen OneStep RT-PCR kit. Starting from the raw public reads, TCRdb applied fastp trimming at Q25, assembled clones with MiXCR and retained in-frame beta chains. Merged by CDR3 protein, the rows form single entries marked with the most common genes and DNA. This sample is represented by around 600,000 distinct CDR3 sequences; about 45% of them were singletons. The top ten clonotypes cover roughly 7.2% of the sample. The sequenced sample consisted of peripheral blood or thyroid tissue (not recorded which). Receptors originate from an adult man with Graves' disease, either hyperthyroidism or ophthalmopathy (not recorded which).

The chain has TRBV7-9 and TRBJ2-6; D may be TRBD1 (6 bases). In germline, CDR1 is SEHNR, CDR2 FQNEAQ (reference sequence). V was shortened by 3 bases and J by 0 bases, with 9 bases between the two germline ends. CDR3 length: 16 amino acids. The CDR3 DNA reads as TGTGCCAGCAGCTTCCGGACAGACTCTGGGGCCAACGTCCTGACTTTC. Its translation is CASSFRTDSGANVLTF. Together with reference TRBV7-9 and TRBJ2-6, the CDR3 gives the full variable domain: DTGVSQNPRHKITKRGQNVTFRCDPISEHNRLYWYRQTLGQGPEFLTYFQNEAQLEKSRLLSDRFSAERPKGSFSTLEIQRTEQGDSAMYLCASSFRTDSGANVLTFGAGSRLTVL.

This clonotype was observed many times. This chain joins TRBV29-1 and TRBJ1-1; TRBD1 might be the D (5 bases). Germline V gene sequence: CDR1 SQVTM, CDR2 ANQGSEA. V was cut by 5 bases and J by 0 bases, with 13 bases left in between. CDR3 length: 14 amino acids. As DNA, the CDR3 is TGCAGCGTTCAGACACGGACAATGAACACTGAAGCTTTCTTT. Translation gives CSVQTRTMNTEAFF.

The rearrangement uses TRBV9 and TRBJ1-6; perhaps TRBD1 as D (5 bases). The length of the CDR3 is 18 residues. The germline V gene has CDR1 SGDLS and CDR2 YYNGEE. V dropped 1 base and J dropped 4 bases, with 18 bases sitting between them. Written as DNA, the CDR3 is TGTGCCAGCAGCGTACCTGGGACCTCGAGCCGATATAATTCACCCCTCCACTTT. It yields the protein CASSVPGTSSRYNSPLHF. Full variable domain (remainder filled in from reference TRBV9 and TRBJ1-6): DSGVTQTPKHLITATGQRVTLRCSPRSGDLSVYWYQQSLDQGLQFLIQYYNGEERAKGNILERFSAQQFPDLHSELNLSSLELGDSALYFCASSVPGTSSRYNSPLHFGNGTRLTVT.

This clonotype was seen many times. The genes are TRBV7-9 and TRBJ1-2; no firm D call. Trimming pared 5 bases from V and 0 bases from J, leaving 7 bases between. CDR3 length: 13 amino acids. Germline V lookup: CDR1 SEHNR, CDR2 FQNEAQ (reference sequence). CDR3 sequence reads: CASSQMANYGYTF. The CDR3 nucleotides read TGTGCCAGCAGCCAGATGGCTAACTATGGCTACACCTTC.

This clonotype has at least ten counts. The chain recombines TRBV7-9 with TRBJ1-1, with D perhaps matching TRBD1 (5 bases). The CDR3 sequence is 18 residues long. CDR1 and CDR2 from the germline V gene are SEHNR and FQNEAQ (reference sequence). Deletions cut 1 base from V and 0 bases from J, with 18 bases between. CDR3 region: CASSLGESPTDMNTEAFF. In DNA form, the CDR3 reads TGTGCCAGCAGCTTAGGGGAATCCCCGACAGATATGAACACTGAAGCTTTCTTT.

Details on this clonotype: A much larger clone sits a single nucleotide away, making a read error possible. The chain employs TRBV2 and TRBJ1-4, with D perhaps matching TRBD1 (6 bases). There are 15 residues in the CDR3. The germline gives CDR1 SNHLY, CDR2 FYNNEI. The CDR3 DNA is TGTGCCAGCAGTGGGACAGCGAATGTTAATGAAAAACTGCTTTTT. It translates to CASSGTANVNEKLLF.

The V and J genes are TRBV10-3 and TRBJ2-2; D assignment may be TRBD1 or TRBD2 (5 bases each). The CDR3 extends over 16 amino acids. V was trimmed by 6 bases and J by 8 bases, leaving 22 bases between them. The germline V gene encodes CDR1 ENHRY and CDR2 SYGVKD. CDR3 nucleotides: TGTGCCATCAGAGCCGGGACGGAGTCGAGCGAGGGGGAGCTGTTTTTT. Protein product: CAIRAGTESSEGELFF.